The clone carrying this T cell receptor (beta chain) was detected a few times. Antigen unknown. Germline trimming cut 10 bases from V and 4 bases from J; bases unmatched to any gene: 4. Germline-derived CDR1 and CDR2 are KGHSH and LQKENI. This CDR3 comprises 12 residues. The entry originates in a study of T cells after yellow fever vaccination. Study-level points and caveats: The study re-detected most primary-vaccination clones after the booster (about 95% CD4, 85% to 90% CD8).

TCRdb passed the 5' RACE reads through MiXCR, listing each CDR3 protein once. The repertoire holds over 250,000 distinct CDR3 sequences, with 4.1% as singletons. The rearrangement uses TRBV18 and TRBJ1-3, with 7 bases identical to TRBD1. The sample consisted of PBMCs, taken 5 days after the yellow fever booster vaccination. The sequence came from a man aged 18 to 30 who received the YFV17D yellow fever vaccine. CDR3 sequence reads: CATGTAGNTIYF. CDR3 coding DNA: TGTGCCACAGGGACAGCAGGAAACACCATATATTTT. The complete variable domain, with remaining parts taken from reference TRBV18 and TRBJ1-3, reads NAGVMQNPRHLVRRRGQEARLRCSPMKGHSHVYWYRQLPEEGLKFMVYLQKENIIDESGMPKERFSAEFPKEGPSILRIQQVVRGDSAAYFCATGTAGNTIYFGEGSWLTVV.